A single TCR beta chain is shown here with its context. Its antigen remains unknown. The record originates from a study of vaccination effects on CD4 cells after COVID-19. The repertoire was sequenced with immunoSEQ multiplex PCR; TCRdb's copy has only in-frame clones and lacks some. The data contain around 41,000 clones, around 78% of them singletons. Trimming took off 0 bases at V and 1 base at J, with 12 bases between the two ends. Germline V lookup: CDR1 SGHNT, CDR2 YYREEE (reference sequence). This CDR3 is built from 16 residues. Before any sequencing was done, the ViraFEST assay used viral peptide pools to expand antigen-specific CD4+ T cells. Isolation of CD4+ T cells took place after approximately ten days of culture. In the vaccine recipients, nucleocapsid antibodies were negative and there was no prior SARS-CoV-2 infection. Half-medium changes using IL-2 medium occurred on days 3 and 7.

Sequenced here: CD4+ T cells from PBMCs cultured with SARS-CoV-2 spike peptides, sampled before COVID-19 vaccination. The chain has TRBV5-4 and TRBJ2-3, with D perhaps matching TRBD2 (5 bases). This TCR came from a human donor who received a COVID-19 vaccine. CDR3 region: CASSLASRTGTDTQYF. The CDR3 nucleotides read TGTGCCAGCAGCTTGGCCAGTAGGACTGGCACAGATACGCAGTATTTT.